The 23 T cell receptor beta chains below were found in one sample sequenced in a study of low-dose radiotherapy and immunotherapy resistance in tumors. Time point reported: before trial treatment. First-strand cDNA relied on TRAV- and TRBV-specific primers spanning alpha and beta chains. Using a constant-region primer together with a V-primer adapter, TCRs were subjected to roughly 18 PCR cycles of amplification. MiXCR, applied by TCRdb to the reads, yields one record per CDR3 protein. Among fewer than 95,000 distinct CDR3 sequences listed, 8% to 10% were seen once. Sequences were derived from PBMCs, sampled before treatment. The source of these receptors is a male donor with prostate cancer.

There are many counts of this clonotype. The genes are TRBV4-3 and TRBJ2-1; 10 bases are a match to TRBD1. The CDR3 loop spans 16 amino acids. Germline V gene sequence: CDR1 LGHNA, CDR2 YSLEER. With 5 bases clipped from V and 6 bases from J, the junction kept 10 bases outside the gene matches. The CDR3 loop is CASSFTRRDRGNEQFF. The CDR3 bases are TGCGCCAGCAGCTTTACACGCAGGGACAGGGGCAATGAGCAGTTCTTC.

This clonotype was recorded at least ten times. The rearrangement uses TRBV2 and TRBJ2-3; perhaps TRBD2 as D (5 bases). V dropped 9 bases and J dropped 0 bases, with 13 bases sitting between them. The CDR3 runs 14 residues. Germline assignment: CDR1 SNHLY and CDR2 FYNNEI. The CDR3, as DNA: TGTGCCAGTTACCCAGCGGATAGCACAGATACGCAGTATTTT. It encodes CASYPADSTDTQYF.

This clonotype was observed at least ten times. The chain couples TRBV30 to TRBJ1-1; 7 positions agree with TRBD1. V lost 1 base and J lost 13; bases outside the gene matches: 12. Germline loops: CDR1 GTSNPN, CDR2 SVGIG (reference sequence). The CDR3 has 13 amino acids. This CDR3 is CAWSGQWTGSVFF. In DNA form, the CDR3 reads TGTGCCTGGAGTGGGCAATGGACAGGTTCCGTTTTCTTT.

This clonotype has a count of ten or more. This chain links TRBV15 with TRBJ2-7; D possibly uses TRBD1 or TRBD2 (6 bases each). Germline V lookup: CDR1 LNHNV, CDR2 YYDKDF (reference sequence). The CDR3 has 16 residues. V was cut by 0 bases and J by 6 bases, with 18 bases left in between. As DNA, the CDR3 is TGTGCCACCAGCAGAGATAGGGGGGCCGAGGTTTTCGAGCAGTACTTC. This gives the protein CATSRDRGAEVFEQYF.

At least ten counts were recorded for this clonotype. This rearrangement joins TRBV30 to TRBJ2-5; maybe TRBD2 (6 bases). V was clipped by 5 bases and J by 5 bases, with 9 bases between them. Germline V lookup: CDR1 GTSNPN, CDR2 SVGIG (reference sequence). This CDR3 has 11 residues. The CDR3 DNA reads TGTGCCTGGGGGGGGTCGGAGACCCAGTACTTC. Translation: CAWGGSETQYF.

This clonotype was recorded at least ten times. This chain links TRBV19 with TRBJ1-5, with TRBD1 identical over 7 bases. Trimming removed 0 bases from V and 2 bases from J; junction bases left unmatched: 4. CDR1 is LNHDA, CDR2 SQIVND, per germline (reference sequence). The length of the CDR3 is 16 residues. The CDR3 DNA sequence: TGTGCCAGTAGTATAGAAGCAGGGGGTGGCAATCAGCCCCAGCATTTT. Protein sequence: CASSIEAGGGNQPQHF.

The rearrangement joins TRBV5-4 to TRBJ2-7; 8 bases are a match to TRBD1. J gave up 5 bases and V 2 bases, and 12 bases lay outside the gene matches. The germline gives CDR1 SGHNT, CDR2 YYREEE (reference sequence). This CDR3 is 16 amino acids long. CDR3 nucleotides: TGTGCCAGCAGCTTCGGTCAGGGGGCGCTCATCCACGAGCAGTACTTC. Amino acid sequence: CASSFGQGALIHEQYF. The variable domain in full, completed from reference TRBV5-4 and TRBJ2-7, reads ETGVTQSPTHLIKTRGQQVTLRCSSQSGHNTVSWYQQALGQGPQFIFQYYREEENGRGNFPPRFSGLQFPNYSSELNVNALELDDSALYLCASSFGQGALIHEQYFGPGTRLTVT.

This clonotype was seen many times. The CDR3 DNA reads as TGTGCCAGCAGCCATCTAGCGGGAGGGTACAATGAGCAGTTCTTC. This sequence encodes CASSHLAGGYNEQFF. The rearrangement joins TRBV3-1 to TRBJ2-1; 12 bases fit TRBD2. The CDR3 loop spans 15 amino acids. Per germline, CDR1 LGHDT and CDR2 YNNKEL (reference sequence). V lost 3 bases, J lost 4 bases, and 1 base stayed unmatched.

This clonotype was seen at least ten times. The V and J genes are TRBV28 and TRBJ2-7; D not certain. This CDR3 is built from 14 residues. V was pared by 6 bases and J by 2 bases, with 14 bases between. Germline loops: CDR1 MDHEN, CDR2 SYDVKM. CDR3 coding DNA: TGTGCCAGCAGCGGGCCCGGTCAAACCTACGAGCAGTACTTC. It translates to CASSGPGQTYEQYF.

The CDR3 DNA follows: TGTGCCAGCAGTTTCGTGGGCATGAACACTGAAGCTTTCTTT. As protein: CASSFVGMNTEAFF. The rearrangement joins TRBV28 to TRBJ1-1; D is ambiguous. CDR1 is MDHEN and CDR2 is SYDVKM in the germline V gene. V lost 3 bases and J lost 0, with 8 bases in between. The length of the CDR3 is 14 residues.

This clonotype was recorded many times. The V gene is TRBV5-1, the J gene TRBJ2-7; D may correspond to TRBD1 or TRBD2 (5 bases each). V was clipped by 4 bases and J by 0 bases, with 20 bases between them. Per the germline V gene, CDR1 is SGHRS and CDR2 is YFSETQ. The CDR3 is 17 amino acids. The CDR3 nucleotides are TGCGCCAGCAGCCCGAGGGACCGAGGTGGAGTCTCCTACGAGCAGTACTTC. This codes for CASSPRDRGGVSYEQYF.

This clonotype was seen repeatedly, ten times or more. The rearrangement links TRBV6-6 to TRBJ2-2; D call uncertain. CDR3 size: 16 residues. Germline V gene data show CDR1 as MNHNY and CDR2 as SVGAGI (reference sequence). V shed 0 bases and J shed 1 base, with 9 bases lying between them. This chain's CDR3 is CASSYSNKWNTGELFF. The CDR3, as DNA: TGTGCCAGCAGTTACTCGAATAAATGGAACACCGGGGAGCTGTTTTTT.

This clonotype was detected a few times. A read error is possible here, since a much larger clone lies one base away. This chain links TRBV7-3 with TRBJ2-2; D remains ambiguous. This CDR3 is 15 amino acids long. The germline CDR1 and CDR2 sequences are SGHTA and FQGTGA. The CDR3 DNA reads as TGTGCCAACAGCTTATCCGCCGATGTCACCGGGGAGCTGTTTTTT. Translated: CANSLSADVTGELFF.

This clonotype was detected ten times or more. The chain uses TRBV4-3 and TRBJ1-1; D is perhaps TRBD1 (6 bases). V lost 0 bases, J lost 0 bases, and 8 bases lay in between. This CDR3 has 15 residues. From germline, CDR1 is LGHNA and CDR2 YSLEER. The CDR3 region is CASSQDYRVNTEAFF. For the CDR3, the DNA is TGCGCCAGCAGCCAAGATTACAGGGTGAACACTGAAGCTTTCTTT.

This clonotype showed up many times. The rearrangement uses TRBV5-4 and TRBJ2-5; 7 bases are shared with TRBD1. Trimming at V came to 0 bases and at J to 5 bases, leaving 4 bases not matched to a gene. Germline-derived CDR1 and CDR2 are SGHNT and YYREEE (reference sequence). CDR3 size: 14 residues. Here the CDR3 DNA reads TGTGCCAGCAGCTTGGTAGACAGGGCGGAGACCCAGTACTTC. Translation: CASSLVDRAETQYF.

This clonotype showed up many times. V usage is TRBV12-3 or TRBV12-4 and J usage is TRBJ2-1; 9 nucleotides match TRBD2. The CDR3 contains 14 residues. After removal of 5 bases from V and 6 bases from J, the junction contained 5 bases not matched to a gene. The CDR3 loop reads CASSPRTSVNEQFF. The CDR3 DNA reads TGTGCCAGCAGTCCGAGGACTAGCGTCAATGAGCAGTTCTTC.

To note about this clonotype: A far larger clone is one nucleotide away, so this likely arose from a read error. Since the CDR3 does not end with the conserved phenylalanine or tryptophan, this likely comes from a read error. The chain uses TRBV7-2 and TRBJ2-1; D possibly corresponds to TRBD2 (5 bases). This CDR3 is built from 15 residues. CDR1 and CDR2 from the germline V gene are SGHTA and FQGNSA. V was pared by 1 base and J by 3 bases, with 10 bases between. The CDR3 spells CASSLGSAGYNEQFS. For the CDR3, the DNA is TGTGCCAGCAGCTTAGGTAGCGCTGGCTACAATGAGCAGTTCTCC.

The sample holds many counts of this clonotype. The genes are TRBV6-2 or TRBV6-3 and TRBJ1-2, with 9 positions matching TRBD1. This CDR3 comprises 17 residues. The germline V gene has CDR1 MNHEY and CDR2 SVGEGT. V gave up 5 bases and J gave up 4 bases; unmatched junction bases: 14. The CDR3 DNA reads TGTGCCAGCAGTAAAACGCGTCGGCGACAGGGGGGCTATGGCTACACCTTC. It is translated as CASSKTRRRQGGYGYTF.

This clonotype was recorded many times. The V call is TRBV6-6, the J call TRBJ1-5; D is unresolved. CDR3 size: 15 residues. CDR1 and CDR2 from the germline V gene are MNHNY and SVGAGI (reference sequence). Between the trimmed V and J ends, which lost 7 bases and 0 bases, there was a span of 13 bases. In DNA form, the CDR3 reads TGTGCCAGCAACCGAGGGAGGTATAGCAATCAGCCCCAGCATTTT. It encodes CASNRGRYSNQPQHF.

This clonotype was found many times. CDR3 DNA: TGTGCCAGCAGCTTAGTGACTAGCTCTCTAATAAATGAGCAGTTCTTC. Protein sequence: CASSLVTSSLINEQFF. The chain combines TRBV7-9 with TRBJ2-1; 7 positions agree with TRBD2. The CDR3 consists of 16 residues. Germline-derived CDR1 and CDR2 are SEHNR and FQNEAQ (reference sequence). J lost 7 bases, V lost 1 base, and 10 bases had no gene match. Complete variable domain (other parts from reference TRBV7-9 and TRBJ2-1): DTGVSQNPRHKITKRGQNVTFRCDPISEHNRLYWYRQTLGQGPEFLTYFQNEAQLEKSRLLSDRFSAERPKGSFSTLEIQRTEQGDSAMYLCASSLVTSSLINEQFFGPGTRLTVL.

The sample holds many counts of this clonotype. The rearrangement uses TRBV7-3 and TRBJ2-5; 7 bases map to TRBD1. The CDR3 runs to 15 residues. V dropped 6 bases and J dropped 4; count of bases not matched to a gene: 11. Germline CDR1 SGHTA, CDR2 FQGTGA. This CDR3 reads CASSPTGAGGETQYF. The CDR3 DNA is TGTGCCAGCAGTCCTACCGGGGCAGGGGGAGAGACCCAGTACTTC.

This clonotype appeared many times. The rearrangement joins TRBV12-3 or TRBV12-4 to TRBJ2-3; possibly TRBD1 for D (5 bases). The CDR3 runs 13 residues. The germline V and J ends were trimmed by 9 bases and 3 bases, with 13 bases remaining between them. The CDR3 region has the DNA TGTGCCAGTCAGCCCAGGGTGACAGATACGCAGTATTTT. Its translation is CASQPRVTDTQYF.

This clonotype was counted ten times or more. The chain joins TRBV5-4 to TRBJ2-2, with D tentatively TRBD1 or TRBD2 (6 bases each). From germline, CDR1 is SGHNT and CDR2 YYREEE (reference sequence). V was clipped by 5 bases and J by 1 base, with 12 bases between them. The CDR3 is 15 amino acids. In DNA, the CDR3 is TGTGCCAGCAGACCGAGGGGGGAGAACACCGGGGAGCTGTTTTTT. Its protein product is CASRPRGENTGELFF.